This T cell receptor (beta chain) was observed in a study of T cell responses to AZD1222 COVID-19 vaccine. General study findings and limits: Only six individuals given AZD1222 were seropositive at baseline.

Concerning this clone: Its antigen is not known.

Assay: immunoSEQ multiplex PCR; the TCRdb copy retains only in-frame clones and omits some. The sample yields 140,000 to 150,000 clones, 82% seen once. This receptor was taken from an adult in good health. This material consisted of peripheral blood, taken on day 0 of MenACWY control vaccination.

CDR3 protein: CASSLVALRAEQYF. CDR3 sequence (DNA): TGCGCCAGCAGCTTGGTAGCCCTCCGGGCCGAGCAGTACTTC. This chain links TRBV5-1 with TRBJ2-7; D uncertain. V was trimmed by 0 bases and J by 6 bases, leaving 13 bases between them. The CDR3 consists of 14 residues. Germline V gene sequence: CDR1 SGHRS, CDR2 YFSETQ. Full variable domain (outside the CDR3, taken from reference TRBV5-1 and TRBJ2-7): KAGVTQTPRYLIKTRGQQVTLSCSPISGHRSVSWYQQTPGQGLQFLFEYFSETQRNKGNFPGRFSGRQFSNSRSEMNVSTLELGDSALYLCASSLVALRAEQYFGPGTRLTVT.